This T cell receptor beta chain was profiled in a study of control samples from healthy donors and cancer patients. This CDR3 is built from 17 residues. V lost 1 base and J 4 bases, leaving 17 bases between the germline ends. Germline loops: CDR1 SGHVS, CDR2 FNYEAQ. Repertoires were generated with immunoSEQ multiplex PCR, while TCRdb's copy carries only in-frame clones and drops some. The sample has fewer than 250,000 clones, and its top ten clones hold 2% to 2.5%. This receptor was identified in a woman in her twenties or thirties in good health. This chain joins TRBV7-6 and TRBJ1-3, with D possibly matching TRBD1 (6 bases). The sequencing sample was made of blood. CDR3 amino acids: CASSLGGGQLSGNTIYF. The CDR3 bases are TGTGCCAGCAGCTTAGGGGGAGGACAGCTATCGGGAAACACCATATATTTT.